This T cell receptor beta chain was retrieved from a study of CD8 T cells in Susac syndrome. RNA amounts of about 0.5 to 1 ug underwent reverse transcription with random hexamers. TCRdb reprocessed the immunoSEQ multiplex PCR reads with MiXCR, giving one entry per CDR3 protein. Of 140,000 or so distinct CDR3 sequences in the sample, approximately 95% were seen once. Through negative isolation, CD4+ and CD8+ T cells were obtained, while TEMRA cells were enriched using FACS. CDR1 and CDR2 from the germline V gene are DFQATT and SNEGSKA (reference sequence). This CDR3 spans 13 amino acids. V gave up 3 bases and J gave up 6 bases, with 14 bases separating them.

The sample was CD4+ T cells from PBMCs. This clonotype originated in a human donor with multiple sclerosis. The chain links TRBV20-1 to TRBJ1-2; D is ambiguous. The CDR3 nucleotides read TGCAGTGCTAGTATCCGGGGTTTTAATGGCTACACCTTC. This encodes CSASIRGFNGYTF.